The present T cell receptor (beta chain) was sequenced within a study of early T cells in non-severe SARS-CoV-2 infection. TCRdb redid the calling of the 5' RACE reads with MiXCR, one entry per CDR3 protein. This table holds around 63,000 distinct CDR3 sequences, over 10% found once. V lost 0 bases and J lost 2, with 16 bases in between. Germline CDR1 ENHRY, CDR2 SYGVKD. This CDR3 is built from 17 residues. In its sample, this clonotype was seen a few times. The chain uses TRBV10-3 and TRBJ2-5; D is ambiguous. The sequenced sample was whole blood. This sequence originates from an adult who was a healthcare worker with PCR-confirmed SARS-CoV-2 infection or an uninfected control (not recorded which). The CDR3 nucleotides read TGTGCCATCAGTGAGTCCGCCTACCGACCAGGACAAGAGACCCAGTACTTC. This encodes CAISESAYRPGQETQYF.